This T cell receptor beta chain was sequenced for a study of cytomegalovirus exposure and HLA in healthy donors listed by TCRdb under 2017. About the investigation overall: An earlier analysis of approximately 640 of the donors reported more than 250 Gb of sequence data and some 120 million unique TCR beta sequences from about 179 million T cells. An early release that covered some 640 HLA-typed donors contained around 300 gigabases of sequencing data and 65 million to 100 million unique TCR sequences. The genetic ancestry cluster associated with self-reported Caucasian donors included around four fifths of the approximately 410 genotyped donors. The aim of the study was to test whether cataloging public T cell receptors could identify signatures of past pathogen exposure. The T cell repertoires of some 670 subjects were profiled by immunosequencing and related to cytomegalovirus serostatus. Along with the roughly 670-subject first cohort, a separate validation cohort of over a hundred different subjects was used. To predict cytomegalovirus infection status, the study brought together high-throughput TCR immunosequencing, statistical association of individual TCRs with disease status, and machine learning. A later analysis re-analyzed previously published TCR beta repertoires from roughly 600 donors and added high-resolution HLA genotyping to study TCR occurrence patterns. The later analysis used no new phenotypic data to find candidate immune exposures, relying instead on TCR beta sequences and their occurrence across donors. In an earlier analysis of 550 to 700 of the donors, high-throughput TCR beta sequencing was used to judge whether each TCR beta V gene segment behaved as functional or pseudogenic. Donor age, sex, ethnicity and CMV serostatus were compiled alongside the repertoire data. A later genetic analysis used genome-wide SNP genotypes for about 65% of the 666 donors, treating that subset as a discovery cohort. All discovery cohort repertoires had been generated using a single sequencing platform. HLA typing included class I and class II loci at four-digit resolution. The number of typed donors differed by locus: roughly 620-640 for A, B, C, DRB1 and DQB1; 500 to 550 for DQA1; around 610 for DPA1; and 450 to 480 for DPB1. Because of strong linkage in the cohort, roughly five DR-DQ haplotypes were treated as single units for association and clustering. On average, roughly 250,000 unique TCR beta nucleotide sequences were sequenced per donor among fewer than 500 genotyped donors of the cohort, with roughly 20% of those sequences being non-productive.

Trimming removed 7 bases from V and 4 bases from J, leaving 29 bases between the germline ends. CDR1 and CDR2 are read off the germline V gene as MDHEN and SYDVKM. The CDR3 runs 18 amino acids, cysteine and phenylalanine included. Only the CDR3 part of the read is kept: 54 bases, read in frame from the first base. In total, just over 650 healthy bone marrow donors made up the cohort. At the time of sampling, every cohort member was nominally healthy, though immune exposures that went unrecorded were likely present. The donor tested CMV seropositive and was one of the 289 seropositive cohort members. Every donor gave a peripheral blood sample, and the peripheral blood mononuclear cells from that sample were used for TCR beta sequencing. The Qiagen DNeasy Blood Extraction Kit was used to extract genomic DNA from the blood cell samples. Libraries were made using the immunoSEQ multiplex PCR assay. The multiplex PCR relied on a mix of 60 forward primers for TCR Vbeta segments and 13 reverse primers for TCR Jbeta segments. A multiplex PCR assay on genomic DNA amplified the CDR3 region of rearranged TCR beta genes. The Illumina HiSeq System was used to sequence the amplified TCR beta libraries as 87-base-pair reads. On the study's bioinformatics: A later analysis counted about 80 million unique TCR beta chains across the 550 to 700 repertoires, and some 11 million of these chains were shared by at least two donors. Raw reads were error-corrected and collapsed into unique sequences by a nearest-neighbor algorithm in which closely related sequences were merged to remove PCR and sequencing errors. CDR3 sequences were aligned to IMGT reference sequences to assign V, D and J gene segments. For a sequence to be retained, at least a six-nucleotide match to both a V gene segment and a J gene segment was required. A rearrangement counted as productive if the CDR3 had no stop codons and remained in frame with V and J, and every other rearrangement counted as non-productive. Following IMGT convention, CDR3 was defined as the stretch from the second conserved V-encoded cysteine to the conserved J-encoded phenylalanine. The earlier analysis of some 550 of the donors excluded any sequence lacking an unambiguous match to a single V gene segment. In an earlier analysis of several hundred of the donors, V segments were called functional above 56.7% productive rearrangements and were called segregating when the between-donor standard deviation exceeded 5%. A statistical classification framework was built to diagnose cytomegalovirus status from the catalog of TCR beta chain sequences. In a later analysis, TCR nucleotide sequences were compared against IMGT/GENE-DB human TR gene sequences so that V and J genes could be assigned. Using the TCRdist pipeline, a later analysis assigned CDR3 sequences along with most-parsimonious VDJ recombination scenarios. In a later analysis, each TCR beta chain was defined by its CDR3 amino acid sequence together with its V-gene family, and reads lacking a unique V-gene family were excluded. In a later analysis, nearly 600 highly shared, low-generation-probability nucleotide sequences were removed to address suspected cross-contamination and a sequencing artifact. In a later analysis, a clonal expansion index for each public chain was calculated from normalized within-repertoire ranks of inferred template counts. Generation probabilities in a later analysis came from a VDJ recombination model fitted to out-of-frame rearrangements, and those results were checked against IGoR. A later analysis scored TCR-TCR, TCR-HLA and TCR-CMV co-occurrence with hypergeometric tests, applying a repertoire-size bias correction to TCR pairs. To estimate false discovery rates, a later analysis permuted the HLA or CMV assignments 20 times. In a later analysis, co-occurring TCRs were grouped using DBSCAN, with TCRdist sequence similarity added in when clustering inside HLA-allele-positive subsets. Co-occurrence clustering excluded repertoires with fewer than 30,000 or more than 120,000 public chains, plus five with anomalous nucleotide sharing. TCRdb took over this immuneACCESS table, retaining in-frame rearrangements with V and J assigned. Such tables are incomplete; in checked studies, under half of the missing clones stem from an unresolved V gene, and the remainder is unexplained. V and J calls and clone size are as listed in that table; D and trimming were resolved from the DNA. The table of this sample itemizes about 200,000 clones. 0.95% to 1.3% of the sample belongs to the ten largest clones.

Comments on this clone: Its antigen is still unknown.

Beyond this particular receptor, the publication reports: An association between a missense DCLRE1C variant and V-gene and J-gene trimming of TCR beta chains was found in a later genetic analysis and replicated in an independent cohort. The cohort was sequenced for TCR beta chains only, and without alpha or paired-chain data the features that could be detected were limited. In a later analysis, 15,000 to 20,000 TCR beta sequences were associated with specific HLA alleles at a false discovery rate of 0.05. Some IMGT-functional V segments, including TRBV6-2 and TRBV6-3, could not be distinguished by the 87-base-pair reads and were therefore excluded. In both the original and validation cohorts, the classifier was reported to diagnose cytomegalovirus status with high specificity and sensitivity. Because counts were too low, roughly 17 rarely observed V segments, including chromosome 9 orphons, were left out of the earlier analysis of roughly 600 of the donors. According to the authors, the approach could potentially be generalized to other disease states and immunological phenotypes. In an earlier analysis of some 500 of the donors, most TCR beta V segments appeared in productive rearrangements about 87% or about 30% of the time, broadly matching IMGT annotations. Linkage disequilibrium might explain the correlated functional status among segregating V segments, but an unknown experimental factor could not be excluded. In vitro tests confirmed that a few of the cytomegalovirus-associated TCR beta chains recognize cytomegalovirus antigens. In the study, 150 to 200 TCR beta chains were listed as associated with cytomegalovirus. In a later analysis, TCR association rates were found to vary across HLA loci, with the most associated TCRs seen for DRB1 alleles and the fewest for HLA-C alleles. When HLA alleles, especially DR and DQ, strongly co-occurred, attributing TCR associations to individual alleles was difficult. CMV serostatus was the only immune exposure information available for the cohort. A further reported finding was that TCR beta sequences accurately predicted the HLA-A and HLA-B alleles for most subjects in the first cohort. The presence/absence analyses assumed that sequencing depth was roughly uniform across donors, and that assumption may not be true. A cluster of highly shared sequence variants was judged likely to represent a technical artifact of the sequencing pipeline. Several of the top co-occurrence clusters appeared to be linked to parvovirus B19, influenza, CMV and Epstein-Barr virus, according to a later analysis. A later genetic analysis reported fewer N-insertions in productive TCRs among donors in an Asian-associated ancestry cluster than the approximately 700-donor mean. Because HLA typing was unavailable for some donors at each locus, only the typed subset was used in association tests. Most TCR sequences were seen in very few donors, while some public TCRs were found in many individuals. A later analysis found that most CMV-associated TCR beta chains appeared HLA-restricted, with HLA associations seemingly driven largely by CMV exposure. In a later analysis, HLA-associated TCR beta chains were found to be more clonally expanded and to have lower generation probabilities than equally common non-associated chains.

The source material was PBMCs. This TCR came from a girl between 2 and 10 years old in good health and CMV-seropositive. This receptor chain uses TRBV28 and TRBJ2-7; the D segment could be TRBD2, given 5 matching bases. The DNA sequence is as follows: TGTGCCAGCATTCCGCAATCCTCCTGGAAAGGTGGGAGATACGAGCAGTACTTC. Its translation reads: CASIPQSSWKGGRYEQYF.